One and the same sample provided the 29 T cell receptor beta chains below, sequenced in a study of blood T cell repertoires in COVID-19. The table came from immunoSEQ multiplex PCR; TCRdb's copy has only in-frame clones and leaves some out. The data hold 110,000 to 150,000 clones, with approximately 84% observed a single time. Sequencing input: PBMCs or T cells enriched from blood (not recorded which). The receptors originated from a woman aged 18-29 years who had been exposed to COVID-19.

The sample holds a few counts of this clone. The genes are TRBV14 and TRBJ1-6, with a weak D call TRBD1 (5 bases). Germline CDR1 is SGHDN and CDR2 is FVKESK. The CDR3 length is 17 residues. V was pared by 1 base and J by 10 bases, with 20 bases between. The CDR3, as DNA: TGTGCCAGCAGCCAAGGTTCCGGGGGACTCGGGAGGTCACCCCTCCACTTT. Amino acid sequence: CASSQGSGGLGRSPLHF.

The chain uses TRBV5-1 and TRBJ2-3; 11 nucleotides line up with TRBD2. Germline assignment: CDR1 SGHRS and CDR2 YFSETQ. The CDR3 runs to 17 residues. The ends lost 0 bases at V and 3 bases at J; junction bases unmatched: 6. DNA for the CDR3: TGCGCCAGCAGCTTGGCGCCTAGCGGGAGGATGACAGATACGCAGTATTTT. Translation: CASSLAPSGRMTDTQYF.

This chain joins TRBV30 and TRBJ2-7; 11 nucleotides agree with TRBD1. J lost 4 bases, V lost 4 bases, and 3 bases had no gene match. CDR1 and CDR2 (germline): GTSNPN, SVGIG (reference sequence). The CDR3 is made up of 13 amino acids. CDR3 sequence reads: CAWMDRGLYEQYF. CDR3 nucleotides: TGTGCCTGGATGGACAGGGGGCTATACGAGCAGTACTTC. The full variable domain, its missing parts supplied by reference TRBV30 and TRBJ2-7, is SQTIHQWPATLVQPVGSPLSLECTVEGTSNPNLYWYRQAAGRGLQLLFYSVGIGQISSEVPQNLSASRPQDRQFILSSKKLLLSDSGFYLCAWMDRGLYEQYFGPGTRLTVT.

CDR3 loop: CASNSGGSSYEQYF. The CDR3 region has the DNA TGTGCCAGCAATTCCGGCGGGTCCTCCTACGAGCAGTACTTC. The chain recombines TRBV28 with TRBJ2-7; maybe TRBD2 (5 bases). The CDR3 has 14 amino acids. From germline, CDR1 is MDHEN and CDR2 SYDVKM. V was pared by 7 bases and J by 0 bases, with 13 bases between.

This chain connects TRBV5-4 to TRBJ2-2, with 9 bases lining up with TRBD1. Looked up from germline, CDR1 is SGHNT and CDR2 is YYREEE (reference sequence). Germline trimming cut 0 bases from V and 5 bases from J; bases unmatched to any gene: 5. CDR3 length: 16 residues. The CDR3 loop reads CASSLGDRVRTGELFF. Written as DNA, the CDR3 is TGTGCCAGCAGCTTGGGGGACAGGGTTCGGACCGGGGAGCTGTTTTTT.

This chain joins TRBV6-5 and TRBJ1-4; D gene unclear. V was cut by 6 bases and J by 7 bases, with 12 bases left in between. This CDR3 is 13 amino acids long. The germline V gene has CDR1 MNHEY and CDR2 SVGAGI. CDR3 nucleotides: TGTGCCAGCAGCACCGAATGGAGTGAAAAACTGTTTTTT. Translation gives CASSTEWSEKLFF.

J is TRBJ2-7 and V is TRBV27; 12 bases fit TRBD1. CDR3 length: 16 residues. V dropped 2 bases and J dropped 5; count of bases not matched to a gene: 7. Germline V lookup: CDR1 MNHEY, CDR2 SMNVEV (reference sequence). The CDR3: CASSLSGTGGFNEQYF. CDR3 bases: TGTGCCAGCAGTTTAAGTGGGACAGGGGGCTTCAACGAGCAGTACTTC.

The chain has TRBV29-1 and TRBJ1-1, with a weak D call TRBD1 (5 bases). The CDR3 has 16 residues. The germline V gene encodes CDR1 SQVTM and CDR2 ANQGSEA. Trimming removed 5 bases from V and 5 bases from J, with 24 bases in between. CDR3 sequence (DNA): TGCAGCGTTAGAGGTCTGACAGACCCACTTTTAACTGAAGCTTTCTTT. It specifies CSVRGLTDPLLTEAFF.

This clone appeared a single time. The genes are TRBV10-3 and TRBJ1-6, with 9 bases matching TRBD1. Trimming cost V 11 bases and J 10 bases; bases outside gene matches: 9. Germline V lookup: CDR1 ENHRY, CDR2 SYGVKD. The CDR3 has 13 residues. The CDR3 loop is CASSDRGASPLHF. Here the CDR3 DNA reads TGTGCCTCTTCGGACAGGGGCGCGTCACCCCTCCACTTT.

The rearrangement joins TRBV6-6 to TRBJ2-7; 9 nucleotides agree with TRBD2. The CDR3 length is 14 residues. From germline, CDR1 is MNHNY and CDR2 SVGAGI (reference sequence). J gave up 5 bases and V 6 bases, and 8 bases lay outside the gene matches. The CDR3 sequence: CASRIAGVVNEQYF. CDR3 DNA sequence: TGTGCCAGCAGAATAGCGGGAGTTGTCAACGAGCAGTACTTC.

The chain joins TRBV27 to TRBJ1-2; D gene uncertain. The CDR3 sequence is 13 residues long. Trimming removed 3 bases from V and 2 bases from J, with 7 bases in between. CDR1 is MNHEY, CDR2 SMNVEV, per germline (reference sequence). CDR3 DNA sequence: TGTGCCAGCAGTTTTAGCGGGAACTATGGCTACACCTTC. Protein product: CASSFSGNYGYTF.

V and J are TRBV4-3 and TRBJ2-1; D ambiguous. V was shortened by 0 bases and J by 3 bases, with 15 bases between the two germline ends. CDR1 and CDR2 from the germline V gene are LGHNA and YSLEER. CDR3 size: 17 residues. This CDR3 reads CASSQDYPAERYNEQFF. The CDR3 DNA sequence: TGCGCCAGCAGCCAAGATTATCCGGCGGAACGCTACAATGAGCAGTTCTTC.

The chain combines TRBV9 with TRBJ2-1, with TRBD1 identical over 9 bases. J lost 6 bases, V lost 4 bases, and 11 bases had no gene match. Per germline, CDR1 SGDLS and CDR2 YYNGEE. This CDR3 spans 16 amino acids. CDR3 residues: CASSWGQGGPGNEQFF. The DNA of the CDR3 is TGTGCCAGCAGCTGGGGACAGGGTGGCCCAGGCAATGAGCAGTTCTTC.

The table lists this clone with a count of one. The CDR3 loop is CASSLARLAGASVADTQYF. DNA of the CDR3: TGTGCCAGCAGCTTGGCCCGGCTAGCGGGAGCGTCAGTGGCAGATACGCAGTATTTT. V and J are TRBV5-8 and TRBJ2-3; 10 bases map to TRBD2. CDR1 and CDR2 (germline): SGHTS, YDEGEE. Germline trimming cut 0 bases from V and 4 bases from J; bases unmatched to any gene: 14. The CDR3 sequence is 19 residues long.

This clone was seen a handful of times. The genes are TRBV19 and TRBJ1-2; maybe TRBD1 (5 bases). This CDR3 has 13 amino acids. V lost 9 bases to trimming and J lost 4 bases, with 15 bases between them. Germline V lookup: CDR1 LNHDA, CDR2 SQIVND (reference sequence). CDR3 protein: CASKPPGLYGYTF. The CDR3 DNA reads TGTGCCAGCAAACCCCCGGGACTCTATGGCTACACCTTC.

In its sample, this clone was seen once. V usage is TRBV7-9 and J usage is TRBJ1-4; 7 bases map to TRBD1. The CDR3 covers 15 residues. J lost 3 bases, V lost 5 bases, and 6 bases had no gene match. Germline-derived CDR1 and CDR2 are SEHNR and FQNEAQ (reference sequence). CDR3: CASSPGTVSNEKLFF. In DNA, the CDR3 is TGTGCCAGCAGCCCGGGGACAGTCTCTAATGAAAAACTGTTTTTT. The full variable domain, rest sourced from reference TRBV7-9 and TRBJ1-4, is DTGVSQNPRHKITKRGQNVTFRCDPISEHNRLYWYRQTLGQGPEFLTYFQNEAQLEKSRLLSDRFSAERPKGSFSTLEIQRTEQGDSAMYLCASSPGTVSNEKLFFGSGTQLSVL.

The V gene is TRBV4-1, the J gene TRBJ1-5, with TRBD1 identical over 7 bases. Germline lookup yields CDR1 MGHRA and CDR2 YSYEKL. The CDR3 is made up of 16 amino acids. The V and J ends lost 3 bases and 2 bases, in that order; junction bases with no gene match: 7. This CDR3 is CASSHGGGQGNQPQHF. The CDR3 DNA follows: TGCGCCAGCAGCCACGGAGGCGGACAGGGCAATCAGCCCCAGCATTTT.

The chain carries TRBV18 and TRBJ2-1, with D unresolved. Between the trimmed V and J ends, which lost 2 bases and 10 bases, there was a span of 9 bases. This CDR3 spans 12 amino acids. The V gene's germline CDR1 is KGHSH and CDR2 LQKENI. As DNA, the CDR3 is TGTGCCAGCTCACCAAGGAGCGTAGAGCAGTTCTTC. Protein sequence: CASSPRSVEQFF.

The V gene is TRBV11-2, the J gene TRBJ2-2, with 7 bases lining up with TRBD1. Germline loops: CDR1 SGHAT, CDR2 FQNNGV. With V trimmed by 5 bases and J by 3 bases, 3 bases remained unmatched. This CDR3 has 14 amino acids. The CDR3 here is CASSQGQYTGELFF. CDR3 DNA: TGTGCCAGCAGCCAGGGACAGTACACCGGGGAGCTGTTTTTT.

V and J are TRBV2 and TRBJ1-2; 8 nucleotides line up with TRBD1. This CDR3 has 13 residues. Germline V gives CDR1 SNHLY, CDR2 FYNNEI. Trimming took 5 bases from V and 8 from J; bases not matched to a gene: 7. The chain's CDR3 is CASSRDRSYGYTF. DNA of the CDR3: TGTGCCAGCAGTCGGGACAGGTCCTACGGCTACACCTTC.

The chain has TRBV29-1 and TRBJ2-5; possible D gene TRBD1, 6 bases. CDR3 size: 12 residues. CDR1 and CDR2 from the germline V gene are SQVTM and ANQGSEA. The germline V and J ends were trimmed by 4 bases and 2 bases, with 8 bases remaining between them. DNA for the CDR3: TGCAGCGTTGGACAGGCGCAAGAGACCCAGTACTTC. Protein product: CSVGQAQETQYF.

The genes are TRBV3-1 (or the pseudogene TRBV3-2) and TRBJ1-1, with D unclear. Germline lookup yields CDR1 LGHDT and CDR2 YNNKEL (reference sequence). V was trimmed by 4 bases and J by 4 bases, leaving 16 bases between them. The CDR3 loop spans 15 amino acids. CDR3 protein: CASSREGTLGTEAFF. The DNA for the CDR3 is TGTGCCAGCAGCCGAGAAGGAACCCTAGGCACTGAAGCTTTCTTT.

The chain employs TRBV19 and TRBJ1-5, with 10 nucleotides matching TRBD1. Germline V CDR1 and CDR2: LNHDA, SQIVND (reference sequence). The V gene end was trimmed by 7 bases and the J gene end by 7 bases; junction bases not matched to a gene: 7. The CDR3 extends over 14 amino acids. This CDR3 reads CASKVGDRGQPQHF. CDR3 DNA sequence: TGTGCCAGTAAGGTAGGGGACAGGGGCCAGCCCCAGCATTTT. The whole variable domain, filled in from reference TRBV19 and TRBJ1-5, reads DGGITQSPKYLFRKEGQNVTLSCEQNLNHDAMYWYRQDPGQGLRLIYYSQIVNDFQKGDIAEGYSVSREKKESFPLTVTSAQKNPTAFYLCASKVGDRGQPQHFGDGTRLSIL.

As DNA, the CDR3 is TGTGCCAGCAGCTTAATGGGACAGGGGGCCGCAGATACGCAGTATTTT. Translating it yields CASSLMGQGAADTQYF. The J gene is TRBJ2-3, the V gene TRBV7-3; 12 nucleotides agree with TRBD1. V dropped 1 base and J dropped 4; count of bases not matched to a gene: 3. There are 16 residues in the CDR3. CDR1 SGHTA and CDR2 FQGTGA come from the germline V gene.

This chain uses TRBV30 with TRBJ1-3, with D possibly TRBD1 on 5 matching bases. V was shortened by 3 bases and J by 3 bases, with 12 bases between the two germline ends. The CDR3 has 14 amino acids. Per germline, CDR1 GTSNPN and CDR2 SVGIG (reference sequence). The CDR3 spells CAWSQGVGGNTIYF. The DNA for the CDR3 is TGTGCCTGGAGCCAGGGTGTCGGTGGAAACACCATATATTTT. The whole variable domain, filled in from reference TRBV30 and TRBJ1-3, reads SQTIHQWPATLVQPVGSPLSLECTVEGTSNPNLYWYRQAAGRGLQLLFYSVGIGQISSEVPQNLSASRPQDRQFILSSKKLLLSDSGFYLCAWSQGVGGNTIYFGEGSWLTVV.

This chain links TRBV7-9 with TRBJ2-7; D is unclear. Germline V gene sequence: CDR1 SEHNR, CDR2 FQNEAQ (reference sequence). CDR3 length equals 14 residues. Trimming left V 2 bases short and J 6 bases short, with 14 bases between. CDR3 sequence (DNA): TGTGCCAGCAGCTTAAATTTAGGCCGCGGCGAGCAGTACTTC. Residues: CASSLNLGRGEQYF.

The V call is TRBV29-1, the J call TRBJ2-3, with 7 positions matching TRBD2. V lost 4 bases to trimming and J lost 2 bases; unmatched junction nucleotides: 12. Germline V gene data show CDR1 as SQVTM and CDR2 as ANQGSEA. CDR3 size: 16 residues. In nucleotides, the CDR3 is TGCAGCGTTGTCGGGTTACGAGCGGGATACACAGATACGCAGTATTTT. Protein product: CSVVGLRAGYTDTQYF.

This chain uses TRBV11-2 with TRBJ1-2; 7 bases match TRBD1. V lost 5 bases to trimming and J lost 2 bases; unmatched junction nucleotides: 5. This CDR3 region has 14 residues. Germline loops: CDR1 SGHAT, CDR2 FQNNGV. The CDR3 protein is CASSRGQQNYGYTF. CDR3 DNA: TGTGCCAGCAGCCGGGGACAGCAAAACTATGGCTACACCTTC.

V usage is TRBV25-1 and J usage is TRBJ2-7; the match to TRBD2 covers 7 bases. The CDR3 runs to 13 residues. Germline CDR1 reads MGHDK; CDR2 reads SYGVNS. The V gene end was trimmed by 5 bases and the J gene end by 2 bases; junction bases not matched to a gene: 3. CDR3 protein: CASSFLAAYEQYF. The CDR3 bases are TGTGCCAGCAGTTTCCTAGCGGCCTACGAGCAGTACTTC.